This passage covers 9 T cell receptor beta chains from one sample sequenced in a study of cytomegalovirus exposure and HLA in healthy donors. The PCR used 60 Vbeta and 13 Jbeta primers. The table came from immunoSEQ multiplex PCR; TCRdb's copy has only in-frame clones and leaves some out. This sample carries about 130,000 clones, 81% of them seen once, and the ten largest clones take 0.7%. The sample comprised PBMCs. All receptors derive from a man aged 18-30 years in good health and CMV-seronegative.

This clone has just one count. The chain is built from TRBV14 and TRBJ1-1; no definite D call. Trimming shortened V by 1 base and J by 4 bases, and 4 bases separated the two germline ends. CDR1 and CDR2 (germline): SGHDN, FVKESK. This CDR3 region has 12 residues. The CDR3 nucleotides read TGTGCCAGCAGCCAAGTTCGCACTGAAGCTTTCTTT. Amino acids: CASSQVRTEAFF.

The rearrangement joins TRBV19 to TRBJ2-7; D is unresolved. CDR1 is LNHDA and CDR2 is SQIVND in the germline V gene (reference sequence). The CDR3 has 13 residues. V dropped 3 bases and J dropped 0 bases, with 6 bases sitting between them. As DNA, the CDR3 is TGTGCCAGTAGTATGGGCCTCTCCTACGAGCAGTACTTC. Protein product: CASSMGLSYEQYF.

This chain joins TRBV7-9 and TRBJ1-4; 9 positions match TRBD1. The germline V gene encodes CDR1 SEHNR and CDR2 FQNEAQ (reference sequence). The V and J ends lost 2 bases and 8 bases, in that order; junction bases with no gene match: 6. The CDR3 extends over 15 amino acids. CDR3 sequence reads: CASSLLGQGYEKLFF. The CDR3 DNA reads TGTGCCAGCAGCTTATTGGGACAGGGTTACGAAAAACTGTTTTTT.

The gene calls are TRBV7-2 and TRBJ1-4; possible D gene TRBD1, 5 bases. The germline V gene has CDR1 SGHTA and CDR2 FQGNSA. The length of the CDR3 is 13 residues. The V gene lost 8 bases and the J gene lost 13 bases, with 20 bases spanning the gap. The CDR3 reads CASGQNAGVGLFF. The CDR3 region has the DNA TGTGCCAGCGGACAAAACGCGGGGGTTGGACTGTTTTTT.

This chain uses TRBV5-1 with TRBJ1-2; D gene uncertain. From germline, CDR1 is SGHRS and CDR2 YFSETQ. The CDR3 spans 15 residues. Trimming shortened V by 3 bases and J by 6 bases, and 18 bases separated the two germline ends. The CDR3: CASSSPQEDSNGYTF. The CDR3 nucleotides are TGCGCCAGCAGCTCACCGCAGGAGGATAGCAATGGCTACACCTTC.

The rearrangement links TRBV6-5 to TRBJ2-7; D not resolved. CDR1 and CDR2 (germline): MNHEY, SVGAGI. The V end was cut by 0 bases, the J end by 7 bases, with 16 bases between. The CDR3 is 15 amino acids. The CDR3 nucleotides read TGTGCCAGCAGTTACTCCTTCCGTTTTTCGAGAGAGCAGTACTTC. Its protein product is CASSYSFRFSREQYF.

V and J are TRBV10-3 and TRBJ1-2; 9 bases fit TRBD1. The CDR3 covers 12 residues. After removal of 10 bases from V and 14 bases from J, the junction contained 14 bases not matched to a gene. The V gene's germline CDR1 is ENHRY and CDR2 SYGVKD. The CDR3 region has the DNA TGTGCCACCCGAGGAACAGGGGGCAGGAATACCTTC. Protein: CATRGTGGRNTF.

CDR3 amino acids: CASSEALRLRGYGYTF. The DNA for the CDR3 is TGTGCCAGCAGTGAAGCACTTAGGCTACGGGGATATGGCTACACCTTC. The V call is TRBV2, the J call TRBJ1-2; D unclear. Trimming cost V 0 bases and J 5 bases, with 16 bases left between them. This CDR3 has 16 residues. Per the germline V gene, CDR1 is SNHLY and CDR2 is FYNNEI.

CDR3 nucleotides: TGTGCCAGTAGGCCTAGCGGGGGACGGGAGACCCAGTACTTC. Translated: CASRPSGGRETQYF. The chain links TRBV19 to TRBJ2-5, with 10 nucleotides matching TRBD2. Germline V gives CDR1 LNHDA, CDR2 SQIVND (reference sequence). The CDR3 contains 14 residues. The junction had 6 bases not matched to a gene; V was cut back by 6 bases and J by 5 bases.